The 21 T cell receptor beta chains listed next were all sequenced from one sample in a study of T cells in Graves' hyperthyroidism and ophthalmopathy. Using RNA transcripts as the source, TCR beta CDR3 regions were amplified. A set of HTBI primers served as the primers for a first-round RT-PCR of the TCR CDR3. TCRdb ran MiXCR on the multiplex PCR reads and lists one entry per CDR3 protein. Of some 400,000 distinct CDR3 sequences in the sample, about 19% were seen once. The sequenced material came from blood. All receptors come from a woman younger than 35 with Graves' hyperthyroidism.

This clonotype has a count of ten or more. This chain links TRBV20-1 with TRBJ2-7; 8 bases agree with TRBD1. V was pared by 6 bases and J by 6 bases, with 10 bases of the junction left unmatched. Germline values: CDR1 DFQATT, CDR2 SNEGSKA (reference sequence). CDR3 length: 13 amino acids. CDR3 loop: CSALRTGLSEQYF. In DNA, the CDR3 is TGCAGTGCCCTGAGGACAGGGCTCTCCGAGCAGTACTTC.

This clonotype was detected only a few times. The chain is built from TRBV11-3 and TRBJ1-1; D is possibly TRBD1 (6 bases). In germline, CDR1 is SGHNT, CDR2 YENEEA. V lost 6 bases and J 2 bases, leaving 13 bases between the germline ends. CDR3 length: 14 amino acids. CDR3 coding DNA: TGTGCCAGCAGTTGGGGACACCTAAACACTGAAGCTTTCTTT. Protein product: CASSWGHLNTEAFF.

This clonotype was observed a few times. The chain joins TRBV6-5 to TRBJ1-6; no definite D call. V was pared by 0 bases and J by 7 bases, with 10 bases between. Germline-derived CDR1 and CDR2 are MNHEY and SVGAGI. The CDR3 is 15 amino acids. The CDR3 protein is CASSYSTGKNSPLHF. Written as DNA, the CDR3 is TGTGCCAGCAGTTACTCGACGGGGAAAAATTCACCCCTCCACTTT.

Points on this clonotype: A much larger clone lies one base from this, so it may be a read error. The rearrangement links TRBV5-6 to TRBJ1-5; D remains ambiguous. CDR1 and CDR2 from the germline V gene are SGHDT and YYEEEE. CDR3 size: 14 residues. The V gene lost 1 base and the J gene lost 5 bases, with 10 bases spanning the gap. The CDR3 sequence: CASSLFATHQPQHF. CDR3 nucleotides: TGTGCCAGCAGCTTGTTCGCGACCCATCAGCCCCAGCATTTT.

The table lists this clonotype with many counts. A junction end diverges from the germline sequence, so it may reflect a read error. This chain connects TRBV4-1 to TRBJ2-7; 7 nucleotides line up with TRBD1. This CDR3 region has 14 residues. CDR1 is MGHRA and CDR2 is YSYEKL in the germline V gene. In DNA form, the CDR3 reads TGCGCCAGCAGCCAAGGACAGGGACCGTACGGGCAGTACTTC. This sequence encodes CASSQGQGPYGQYF.

Many counts were recorded for this clonotype. This chain connects TRBV2 to TRBJ2-7; D remains ambiguous. V lost 4 bases to trimming and J lost 7 bases, with 5 bases between them. Per the germline V gene, CDR1 is SNHLY and CDR2 is FYNNEI. There are 10 residues in the CDR3. CDR3 nucleotide sequence: TGTGCCAGCAGTGGTCGGGAGCAGTACTTC. Its protein is CASSGREQYF.

This clonotype has ten or more counts. The genes are TRBV12-3 or TRBV12-4 and TRBJ1-1, with 8 bases matching TRBD1. V trimming: 7 bases; J trimming: 1 base; junction bases outside the gene matches: 8. The CDR3 is made up of 15 amino acids. CDR3 DNA: TGTGCCAGCAACAGCCGGACAGGGAAGAACACTGAAGCTTTCTTT. This codes for CASNSRTGKNTEAFF.

This clonotype was counted many times. The chain joins TRBV4-1 to TRBJ1-1; TRBD1 agrees at 7 bases. The CDR3 length is 13 residues. V gave up 4 bases and J gave up 8 bases; unmatched junction bases: 7. Germline-derived CDR1 and CDR2 are MGHRA and YSYEKL. CDR3 bases: TGCGCCAGCAGCCGTAAACCGACAGGGGAAGCTTTCTTT. It translates to CASSRKPTGEAFF.

This clonotype appeared many times. One end of the junction varies from germline; a read error may be responsible. Here the CDR3 reads CSATFGGLGDNQPQHF. Written as DNA, the CDR3 is TGCAGTGCTACGTTCGGGGGGCTTGGGGACAATCAGCCCCAACATTTT. The chain uses TRBV20-1 and TRBJ1-5; D might be TRBD1 (6 bases). The CDR3 covers 16 residues. Looked up from germline, CDR1 is DFQATT and CDR2 is SNEGSKA (reference sequence).

This clonotype appeared many times. The chain links TRBV6-5 to TRBJ1-1, with 8 bases fitting TRBD1. Germline CDR1 MNHEY, CDR2 SVGAGI. Trimming cost V 6 bases and J 6 bases; bases outside gene matches: 9. CDR3 length: 14 amino acids. The CDR3 protein is CASRAGQGRSEAFF. In nucleotides, the CDR3 is TGTGCCAGCAGGGCTGGACAGGGTAGATCTGAAGCTTTCTTT.

This clonotype was counted at least ten times. V is TRBV7-6 and J is TRBJ2-5, with a weak D call TRBD2 (6 bases). CDR1 is SGHVS, CDR2 FNYEAQ, per germline. Trimming shortened V by 5 bases and J by 5 bases, and 18 bases separated the two germline ends. The CDR3 runs to 15 residues. The CDR3 DNA follows: TGTGCCAGCAGCCAACCGGGGGTGGGATTGGAGACCCAGTACTTC. This sequence encodes CASSQPGVGLETQYF.

The chain couples TRBV3-1 to TRBJ2-5, with TRBD2 matching 10 bases. Germline CDR1 reads LGHDT; CDR2 reads YNNKEL (reference sequence). The CDR3 is made up of 14 amino acids. The V and J ends lost 3 bases and 7 bases, in that order; junction bases with no gene match: 5. The CDR3 is CASSHLSGGMTQYF. The CDR3 coding sequence is TGTGCCAGCAGCCACCTTAGCGGGGGGATGACCCAGTACTTC.

This clonotype was recorded at least ten times. V gene TRBV29-1 combines with J gene TRBJ2-7; 9 bases align to TRBD1. CDR3 length: 15 amino acids. The germline V gene has CDR1 SQVTM and CDR2 ANQGSEA. Trimming took 6 bases from V and 4 from J; bases not matched to a gene: 13. The CDR3 nucleotides are TGCAGCGTGAACTTCGGACAGGGGATACAATACGAGCAGTACTTC. Amino acid sequence: CSVNFGQGIQYEQYF.

Ten or more counts support this clonotype. CDR3 coding DNA: TGTGCCTGGAGTAGGCAGGGCAATCAGCCCCAGCATTTT. Its translation: CAWSRQGNQPQHF. This rearrangement joins TRBV30 to TRBJ1-5; D is undetermined. This CDR3 has 13 amino acids. V shed 2 bases and J shed 2 bases, with 7 bases lying between them. Germline lookup yields CDR1 GTSNPN and CDR2 SVGIG (reference sequence).

This clonotype was detected many times. The CDR3 spells CASSEGTGGDYGYTF. The CDR3 DNA is TGTGCCAGCAGTGAAGGAACAGGGGGCGACTATGGCTACACCTTC. The V call is TRBV2, the J call TRBJ1-2; 9 bases are shared with TRBD1. The CDR3 contains 15 residues. The V gene's germline CDR1 is SNHLY and CDR2 FYNNEI. V was clipped by 1 base and J by 3 bases; unmatched bases: 3.

The rearrangement links TRBV15 to TRBJ2-7, with 9 bases lining up with TRBD2. The CDR3 consists of 17 residues. Germline assignment: CDR1 LNHNV and CDR2 YYDKDF (reference sequence). The V and J ends lost 1 base and 1 base, in that order; junction bases with no gene match: 8. CDR3 DNA: TGTGCCACCAGCAGAGGTGGGGCTAGCGGGATGTCCTACGAGCAGTACTTC. It encodes CATSRGGASGMSYEQYF.

This chain links TRBV6-2 or TRBV6-3 with TRBJ2-5; the D call may be TRBD1 or TRBD2 (5 bases each). From germline, CDR1 is MNHEY and CDR2 SVGEGT. This CDR3 spans 16 amino acids. The V and J ends lost 2 bases and 4 bases respectively, with 17 bases between them. For the CDR3, the DNA is TGTGCCAGCAGTTACCGGGGCAGGGAAAGTGGAGAGACCCAGTACTTC. This encodes CASSYRGRESGETQYF.

The rearrangement uses TRBV19 and TRBJ2-5, with unresolved D. With 10 bases removed from V and 2 bases from J, the gap between germline ends came to 11 bases. Germline lookup yields CDR1 LNHDA and CDR2 SQIVND (reference sequence). The CDR3 is 12 amino acids. CDR3 region: CATPGRQETQYF. CDR3 DNA sequence: TGTGCCACCCCAGGACGTCAAGAGACCCAGTACTTC.

This sequence joins TRBV20-1 and TRBJ1-5; D not resolved. Germline V CDR1 and CDR2: DFQATT, SNEGSKA (reference sequence). The CDR3 totals 12 residues. Trimming removed 3 bases from V and 6 bases from J, with 9 bases in between. DNA for the CDR3: TGCAGTGCTAGCAGATTAGGTCAGCCCCAGCATTTT. Protein: CSASRLGQPQHF.

This clonotype came up many times. V gene TRBV20-1 combines with J gene TRBJ1-1, with 8 bases lining up with TRBD1. Per germline, CDR1 DFQATT and CDR2 SNEGSKA (reference sequence). After removal of 5 bases from V and 2 bases from J, the junction contained 4 bases not matched to a gene. The CDR3 is 13 residues long. CDR3 amino acids: CSAPGGPNTEAFF. CDR3 nucleotide sequence: TGCAGTGCTCCAGGGGGCCCCAACACTGAAGCTTTCTTT.

This clonotype was detected ten times or more. J is TRBJ1-2 and V is TRBV12-5; D is uncertain. Deletions cut 0 bases from V and 2 bases from J, with 13 bases between. Germline lookup yields CDR1 LGHNT and CDR2 FRNRAP. The CDR3 runs to 16 residues. The CDR3 nucleotides are TGTGCTAGTGGTTTGGTGCTCCCGAACAAGAACTATGGCTACACCTTC. Translated: CASGLVLPNKNYGYTF.